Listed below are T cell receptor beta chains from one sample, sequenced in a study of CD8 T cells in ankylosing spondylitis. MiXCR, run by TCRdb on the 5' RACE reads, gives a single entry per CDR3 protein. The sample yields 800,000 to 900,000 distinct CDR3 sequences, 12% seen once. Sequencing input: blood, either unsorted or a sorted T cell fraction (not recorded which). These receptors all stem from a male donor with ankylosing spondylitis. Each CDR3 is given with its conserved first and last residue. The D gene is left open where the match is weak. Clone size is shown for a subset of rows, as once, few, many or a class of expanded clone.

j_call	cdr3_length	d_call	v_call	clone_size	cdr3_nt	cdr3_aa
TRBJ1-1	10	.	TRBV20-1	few	TGCAGTGCTAGGGGCTGGGAGGCTTTCTTT	CSARGWEAFF
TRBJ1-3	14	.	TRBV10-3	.	TGTGCCATCAGTGAGTCCGGGCCTGGAAACACCATATATTTT	CAISESGPGNTIYF
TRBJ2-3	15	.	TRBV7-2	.	TGTGCCAGCAGCTTAGCAACCTCCGGGGGAGTGGGGCAGTATTTT	CASSLATSGGVGQYF
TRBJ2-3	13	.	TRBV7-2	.	TGTGCCAGCAGCTCCAGACCGCCGGATACGCAGTATTTT	CASSSRPPDTQYF
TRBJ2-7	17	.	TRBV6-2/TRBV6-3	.	TGTGCCAGCAGTTACGGAAGTCCTAGCCCCTTCTCCTACGAGCAGTACTTC	CASSYGSPSPFSYEQYF
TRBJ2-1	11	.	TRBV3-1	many	TGTGCCAGCAGCCAGTGGGTTGAGCAGTTCTTC	CASSQWVEQFF
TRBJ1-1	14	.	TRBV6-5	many	TGTGCCAGCAGTTACGGGAATATGAACACTGAAGCTTTCTTT	CASSYGNMNTEAFF
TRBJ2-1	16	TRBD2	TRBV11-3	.	TGTGCCAGCAGCTTAACGACTAGCGGGTTATACAATGAGCAGTTCTTC	CASSLTTSGLYNEQFF
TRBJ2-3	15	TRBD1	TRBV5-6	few	TGTGCCAGCAGCAAAACAGGGGTAAACACAGATACGCAGTATTTT	CASSKTGVNTDTQYF
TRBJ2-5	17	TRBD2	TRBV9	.	TGTGCCAGCAGCGTAGGCGGCGGGACTAGCGAACAAGAGACCCAGTACTTC	CASSVGGGTSEQETQYF
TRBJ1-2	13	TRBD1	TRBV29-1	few	TGCAGCGGTGGGGACAGGGGGCGGAGTGGCTACACCTTC	CSGGDRGRSGYTF
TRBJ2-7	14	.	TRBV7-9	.	TGTGCCAGCAGCCGCCCCGGGGTATCCTACGAGCAGTACTTC	CASSRPGVSYEQYF
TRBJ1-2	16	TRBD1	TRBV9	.	TGTGCCAGCAGCGCAAGACAGGGGACGGCGATTAGCGGCTACACCTTC	CASSARQGTAISGYTF
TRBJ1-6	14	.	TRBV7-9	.	TGTGCCAGCAGCTTAAGACAGCGTAATTCACCCCTCCACTTT	CASSLRQRNSPLHF
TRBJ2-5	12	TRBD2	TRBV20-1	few	TGCAGTGCTAAGGGACTAGCGGGAGCTCAGTACTTC	CSAKGLAGAQYF
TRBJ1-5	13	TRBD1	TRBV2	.	TGTGCCTTCGGGGACAGGGTAATTAGGCCCCAGCATTTT	CAFGDRVIRPQHF
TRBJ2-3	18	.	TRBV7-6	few	TGTGCCAGCAGCTTATTGGTGGCGTCACCCCTTCCCACAGATACGCAGTATTTT	CASSLLVASPLPTDTQYF
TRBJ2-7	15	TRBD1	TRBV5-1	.	TGCGCCAGCAGCGGGGGACAGGTGGGAAGCTACGAGCAGTACTTC	CASSGGQVGSYEQYF
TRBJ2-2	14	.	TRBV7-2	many	TGTGCCAGCAGCCCCGGGACGGCCACCGGGGAGCTGTTTTTT	CASSPGTATGELFF
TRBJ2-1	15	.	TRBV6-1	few	TGTGCCAGCAGCAGGACGGTTAGGCTAGTTAATGAGCAGTTCTTC	CASSRTVRLVNEQFF
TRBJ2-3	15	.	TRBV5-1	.	TGCGCCAGCAGCTTGTCTGACAGCCCCACAGATACGCAGTATTTT	CASSLSDSPTDTQYF
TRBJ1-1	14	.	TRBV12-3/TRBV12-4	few	TGTGCCAGCAGTTTTGGGAGACAGAACACTGAAGCTTTCTTT	CASSFGRQNTEAFF
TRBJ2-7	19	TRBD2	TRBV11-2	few	TGTGCCAGCAGCCTACACTTAGCGGGACGGCCTTTTAGCTCCTACGAGCAGTACTTC	CASSLHLAGRPFSSYEQYF
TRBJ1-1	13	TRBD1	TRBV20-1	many	TGCAGTGCCGGACAGGTGGGGAACACTGAAGCTTTCTTT	CSAGQVGNTEAFF
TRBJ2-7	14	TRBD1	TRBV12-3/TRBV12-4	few	TGTGCCAGCAGTCGGGACAGGGGGTATCACGAGCAGTACTTC	CASSRDRGYHEQYF
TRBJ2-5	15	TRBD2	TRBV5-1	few	TGCGCCAGCAGCGACGGGACTAGCGAACAAGAGACCCAGTACTTC	CASSDGTSEQETQYF
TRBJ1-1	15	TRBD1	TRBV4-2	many	TGTGCCAGCAGCCAAGGGGACAGGGGGAACACTGAAGCTTTCTTT	CASSQGDRGNTEAFF
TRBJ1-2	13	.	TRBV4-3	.	TGCGCCAGCAGCCAAGTTTCAGGGTCCGGCTACACCTTC	CASSQVSGSGYTF
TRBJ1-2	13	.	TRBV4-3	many	TGCGCCAGCAGCCAAGACTGGGATTATGGCTACACCTTC	CASSQDWDYGYTF
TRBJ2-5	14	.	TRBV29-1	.	TGCAGTGTTATACCGGGACGCCCAGGGGAGACCCAGTACTTC	CSVIPGRPGETQYF
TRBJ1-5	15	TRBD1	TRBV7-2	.	TGTGCCAGCAGCTCCGGGACAGGGAGCAATCAGCCCCAGCATTTT	CASSSGTGSNQPQHF
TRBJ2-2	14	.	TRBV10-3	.	TGTGCCATCAGACTGGACAGAGACACCGGGGAGCTGTTTTTT	CAIRLDRDTGELFF
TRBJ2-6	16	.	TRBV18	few	TGTGCCAGCTCACCACCTACCGGGTCTGGGGCCAACGTCCTGACTTTC	CASSPPTGSGANVLTF
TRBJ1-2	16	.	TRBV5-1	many	TGCGCCAGCAGCCGGAACCGGGACGGCCTTAACTATGGCTACACCTTC	CASSRNRDGLNYGYTF
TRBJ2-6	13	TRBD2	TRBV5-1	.	TGCGCCAGCAAGTCGAGTTGGGGGGGACTTCTCTCTTTC	CASKSSWGGLLSF
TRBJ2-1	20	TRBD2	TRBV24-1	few	TGTGCCACCAGTGACCCTAGGACTAGCGGGACTAATCGGCGTTACAATGAGCAGTTCTTC	CATSDPRTSGTNRRYNEQFF
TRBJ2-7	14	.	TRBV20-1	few	TGCAGTGCTGGAAACTTGATTCCCCTCTACGAGCAGTACTTC	CSAGNLIPLYEQYF
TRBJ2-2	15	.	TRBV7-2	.	TGTGCCAGCAGCTTAGAGTCTGGATACACCGGGGAGCTGTTTTTT	CASSLESGYTGELFF
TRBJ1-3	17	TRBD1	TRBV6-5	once	TGTGCCAGCAGTTACGGGACAGACTTTGTCTCTGGAAACACCATATATTTT	CASSYGTDFVSGNTIYF
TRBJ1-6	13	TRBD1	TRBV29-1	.	TGCAGCGTATCCAGGGGGCCGAATTCACCCCTCCACTTT	CSVSRGPNSPLHF
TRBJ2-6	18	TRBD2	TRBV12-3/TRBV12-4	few	TGTGCCAGCAGCCTAGCGGGACAGTATTACTCTGGGGCCAACGTCCTGACTTTC	CASSLAGQYYSGANVLTF
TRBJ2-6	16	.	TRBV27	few	TGTGCCAGTAGCAAACCTCCCCCTAGGGGGGCCAACGTCCTGACTTTC	CASSKPPPRGANVLTF
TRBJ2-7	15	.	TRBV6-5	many	TGTGCCAGCAGTTATAGGGGAAGAGGAGCCTACGAGCAGTACTTC	CASSYRGRGAYEQYF